This TCR beta chain was retrieved from a study of shared clonotypes between healthy human individuals (dated by TCRdb to 2020 to 2022). Background on the whole study: A couple of women and a few men aged 18 to 49 years were included in the cohort. Blood TCR repertoires of roughly 5 healthy adults were deeply sequenced to estimate repertoire size and the extent of clonotype sharing between individuals. Libraries were prepared and TCR repertoires were sequenced by different laboratories using diverse techniques, in order to increase sequencing depth and limit assay-specific biases. Each donor's leukapheresis produced roughly between about 0.85 and 10 billion PBMCs. For each donor, three plates each were used for CD4 naive and CD4 memory, two plates were used for CD8 naive, and one plate was used for CD8 memory.

With regard to this clone: No cognate antigen has been identified for it. Base-call qualities are not available, and no considerably larger clone is one nucleotide away.

Results and caveats for the whole study, not just this receptor: Because the study included only a small number of donors, the genetic and exposure-history diversity represented was limited. Rarefaction of sorted-subset datasets indicated incomplete sequencing despite the large sequencing depth. Clonotypes shared by all four sorted-subset donors showed higher generation probabilities than non-shared clonotypes. Sampling was limited to blood, and TCR repertoires in tissue likely differ from TCR repertoires in blood. Naive subsets generally had larger estimated clonotype richness than memory subsets did. Across several donors, 4.5% to 6.5% of naive CD4, approximately 4% of naive CD8, 2.3% of memory CD4, and roughly 0.4% of memory CD8 clonotypes were shared. Pairwise subsampling indicated that sequencing depth was expected to affect the degree of clonotype sharing among donors.

Using the deep immunoSEQ assay, multiplex PCR amplified TCR CDR3 regions from genomic DNA. Extracted genomic DNA from each cell subset was spread evenly across all wells of several immunoSEQ 96-well plates, with each plate serving as a replicate. For sorted subsets, each replicate PCR was loaded with about 0.2 ug genomic DNA, equivalent to 30,000 or so T cell genomes. Purified libraries were measured with a Qubit 3.0 fluorometer, size-checked on a Bioanalyzer 2100, and measured again with the KAPA Library Quantification kit. Each immunoSEQ 96-well plate was sequenced on its own single-read 150-cycle Illumina NextSeq 550 flow cell. As for how the authors treated the data: Because only junctional sequences without quality scores were contained in the immunoSEQ output, filtering matching that applied to full-length reads could not be performed. Sequences were annotated with PyIR, a Python wrapper for IgBLAST v1.9, and V/J genes and CDR3 were assigned using IMGT germline references. Any read was removed if the V/J assignment was weak (E-value above 1e-6), the CDR3 was missing, or the read contained stop codons, out-of-frame junctions, or ambiguous translated residues. A V3J clonotype was defined by an identical inferred V gene, J gene, and CDR3 amino acid sequence. Percentage overlap between repertoires was calculated by dividing the number of shared unique clonotypes by the size of the smaller repertoire. Three approaches were used to assess repertoire richness: RTK rarefaction, the Chao1 estimator, and Recon v2.1 estimates of unobserved clonotypes. Generation probabilities were computed with OLGA for all TCRbeta clonotypes obtained by the gDNA method from several donors. TCRdb's version of the immuneACCESS table is confined to in-frame rearrangements and falls short of the full clone set. An unresolved V gene accounts for under half of the shortfall where checked; the remainder is of unknown origin. V and J calls plus clone size are reproduced from that table; the DNA served to infer D and trimming. The sample table shows about 2 million clones, and 85% to 95% are seen once. The ten largest clones capture under 0.15% of the sample.

The donors were healthy, HIV-negative adults who had no recently reported acute infections or vaccinations. All donors were Caucasian adults living in Nashville, Tennessee, USA. CD4+ T cells were enriched by magnetic negative selection, after which naive cells were positively selected on CD45RA and the negative fraction was taken as the memory subset. Blood was obtained by leukapheresis, after which PBMCs were separated by Ficoll-Histopaque density gradient centrifugation and cryopreserved in liquid nitrogen vapor phase. Purity and quantity of every magnetically sorted T cell population were checked by analytical flow cytometry. Genomic DNA was isolated from every sorted fraction and measured by UV absorbance on a Nanodrop 2000c. Clipping removes 5 bases from V and 0 bases from J, with 8 as the unmatched junction base count. CDR1 and CDR2 were assigned from the germline V gene as MDHEN and SYDVKM. The CDR3 starts with the cysteine, ends with the phenylalanine, and has 18 residues. The kept DNA is CDR3 alone, 54 bases in frame from the first base.

This receptor was obtained from a man between 18 and 29 years old in good health. In this chain, TRBV28 is recombined with TRBJ1-6; the junction holds 9 bases that match TRBD1. Sequencing used naive CD4+ T cells sorted from blood. The cell subset or site label, read with the paper, signifies: CD45RA+ positively selected. The nucleotides read TGTGCCAGCAGTACCGGACAGGGGTCGAGCTCCTATAATTCACCCCTCCACTTT. Translated, it reads CASSTGQGSSSYNSPLHF.